Listed below are T cell receptor beta chains from one sample, sequenced in a study of T cells expressing NK-cell markers. Each CDR3 protein gets one entry in TCRdb, which reprocessed the 5' RACE reads and gives no DNA. This sample's clone table lists about 190,000 distinct CDR3 sequences. Sequenced input: blood T cells: a sorted CD56 or NKG2C T cell subset, CD4+ or CD8+ T cells, or bulk PBMC T cells (not recorded which). These receptors were obtained from a man between 18 and 69 years old in good health. CDR3s include the opening cysteine and the closing phenylalanine or tryptophan.

V gene: TRBV13; J gene: TRBJ2-3; CDR3 protein: CASSSRVRPTDTQYF
V gene: TRBV12-3/TRBV12-4; J gene: TRBJ2-5; CDR3 protein: CASSLGRTRETQYF
V gene: TRBV5-1; J gene: TRBJ2-1; CDR3 protein: CASSRDRANLNEQFF
V gene: TRBV6-4; J gene: TRBJ2-1; CDR3 protein: CASHLSGGAPNEQFF
V gene: TRBV29-1; J gene: TRBJ1-1; CDR3 protein: CSVEANPQGVEGGTEAFF
V gene: TRBV6-5; J gene: TRBJ1-1; CDR3 protein: CASSYSGWKAHTEAFF
V gene: TRBV5-5; J gene: TRBJ1-1; CDR3 protein: CASSLETGGAEAFF
V gene: TRBV28; J gene: TRBJ2-2; CDR3 protein: CASTMAGNMVNTGELFF
V gene: TRBV13; J gene: TRBJ2-1; CDR3 protein: CASSLGLRDEQFF
V gene: TRBV15; J gene: TRBJ2-6; CDR3 protein: CATSWTPRDLINSGANVLTF
V gene: TRBV6-1; J gene: TRBJ2-1; CDR3 protein: CASSNAATGTYNEQFF
V gene: TRBV10-3; J gene: TRBJ1-4; CDR3 protein: CAISEFYGDNQRNEKLFF
V gene: TRBV5-6; J gene: TRBJ2-2; CDR3 protein: CASSLVLAGTTGELFF
V gene: TRBV15; J gene: TRBJ2-3; CDR3 protein: CATRSGGLQYF
V gene: TRBV5-6; J gene: TRBJ2-1; CDR3 protein: CASSLLLAGAYNEQFF
V gene: TRBV4-1; J gene: TRBJ2-5; CDR3 protein: CASSQELRIQETQYF
V gene: TRBV6-4; J gene: TRBJ2-1; CDR3 protein: CASSRTSEDEQFF
V gene: TRBV28; J gene: TRBJ2-5; CDR3 protein: CASSQSQETQYF
V gene: TRBV3-1; J gene: TRBJ2-3; CDR3 protein: CASSQVSDIWADTQYF
V gene: TRBV11-1; J gene: TRBJ2-1; CDR3 protein: CASSPPGMRDSSYNEQFF
V gene: TRBV12-3/TRBV12-4; J gene: TRBJ2-3; CDR3 protein: CASNLAGGPDTQYF
V gene: TRBV25-1; J gene: TRBJ1-2; CDR3 protein: CASSPGAASGYTF
V gene: TRBV29-1; J gene: TRBJ2-1; CDR3 protein: CSAAQGGFGDEQFF
V gene: TRBV9; J gene: TRBJ1-1; CDR3 protein: CASKEFDTEAFF
V gene: TRBV6-1; J gene: TRBJ2-5; CDR3 protein: CASRRRGDQETQYF
V gene: TRBV4-1; J gene: TRBJ2-7; CDR3 protein: CASSQASGGNSYEQYF
V gene: TRBV6-6; J gene: TRBJ2-7; CDR3 protein: CATYGDSYEQYF